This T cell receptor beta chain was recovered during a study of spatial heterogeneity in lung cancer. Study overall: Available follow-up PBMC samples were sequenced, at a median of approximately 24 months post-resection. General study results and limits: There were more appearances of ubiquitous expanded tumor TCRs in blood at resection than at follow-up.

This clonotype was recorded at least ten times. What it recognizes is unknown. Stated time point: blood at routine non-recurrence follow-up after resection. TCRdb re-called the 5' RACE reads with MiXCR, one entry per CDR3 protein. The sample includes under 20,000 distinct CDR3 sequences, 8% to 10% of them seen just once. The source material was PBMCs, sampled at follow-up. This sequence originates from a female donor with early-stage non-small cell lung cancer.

The CDR3 is CATAMGNQPQHF. In nucleotides, the CDR3 is TGTGCCACCGCAATGGGCAATCAGCCCCAGCATTTT. The gene calls are TRBV24-1 and TRBJ1-5; no firm D call. The CDR3 runs to 12 residues. Germline CDR1 reads KGHDR; CDR2 reads SFDVKD. The V gene lost 9 bases and the J gene lost 2 bases, with 7 bases spanning the gap.